Listed here are 13 T cell receptor beta chains from one sample, sequenced in a study of cytomegalovirus exposure and HLA in healthy donors (dated 2017 in TCRdb). Library prep was done by the immunoSEQ multiplex PCR assay. For the multiplex PCR, a mixture combining 60 forward primers for TCR Vbeta segments and 13 reverse primers for TCR Jbeta segments was used. This is the immuneACCESS table as TCRdb keeps it, with only in-frame sequences that have V and J called. A part of the clones is gone; compared with another copy, unresolved V genes explain less than half, and the rest is unexplained. Across this sample there are 150,000 to 200,000 clones, with approximately 80% seen only once. Around 2.3% of the sample belongs to the ten largest clones. Material: PBMCs. These receptors were collected from a man aged 50 to 59 in good health and CMV-seropositive.

This clone is a singleton in its sample. V and J are TRBV29-1 and TRBJ1-2; TRBD1 matches 11 bases. CDR1 and CDR2 (germline): SQVTM, ANQGSEA. CDR3 length: 14 amino acids. J lost 8 bases, V lost 6 bases, and 11 bases had no gene match. The CDR3 here is CSVSWTGGARGYTF. CDR3 nucleotide sequence: TGCAGCGTCTCCTGGACAGGGGGCGCCCGGGGCTACACCTTC.

The chain couples TRBV18 to TRBJ1-2; D is ambiguous. The V gene lost 2 bases and the J gene lost 8 bases, with 18 bases spanning the gap. CDR1 is KGHSH and CDR2 is LQKENI in the germline V gene. This CDR3 is 15 amino acids long. The CDR3 nucleotides read TGTGCCAGCTCACCAGTCGGGATGGCCCTGGGGGGCTACACCTTC. Translated, it gives CASSPVGMALGGYTF. The full variable domain, with the rest looked up from reference TRBV18 and TRBJ1-2, is NAGVMQNPRHLVRRRGQEARLRCSPMKGHSHVYWYRQLPEEGLKFMVYLQKENIIDESGMPKERFSAEFPKEGPSILRIQQVVRGDSAAYFCASSPVGMALGGYTFGSGTRLTVV.

This chain's CDR3 is CASSQWTGDGPLHF. In nucleotides, the CDR3 is TGTGCCAGCAGCCAATGGACAGGGGACGGACCCCTCCACTTT. The rearrangement uses TRBV7-6 and TRBJ1-6; 9 bases align to TRBD1. V dropped 5 bases and J dropped 12; count of bases not matched to a gene: 8. The CDR3 is 14 amino acids. The V gene's germline CDR1 is SGHVS and CDR2 FNYEAQ.

The rearrangement uses TRBV5-5 and TRBJ1-1; perhaps TRBD1 as D (6 bases). V lost 0 bases to trimming and J lost 3 bases, with 15 bases between them. This CDR3 has 16 residues. Germline loops: CDR1 SGHKS, CDR2 YYEKEE (reference sequence). The CDR3 DNA reads as TGTGCCAGCAGCTTGGCCGGGGGGCAAGGCTACACTGAAGCTTTCTTT. Translating gives CASSLAGGQGYTEAFF.

This chain joins TRBV6-1 and TRBJ2-3, with 10 bases lining up with TRBD1. Germline V gives CDR1 MNHNS, CDR2 SASEGT. The CDR3 spans 15 residues. Trimming removed 1 base from V and 6 bases from J; junction bases left unmatched: 4. The CDR3: CASSEGGTGADTQYF. CDR3 coding DNA: TGTGCCAGCAGTGAAGGGGGGACAGGGGCCGATACGCAGTATTTT.

The rearrangement links TRBV5-1 to TRBJ2-1; D gene unclear. This CDR3 region has 14 residues. Germline values: CDR1 SGHRS, CDR2 YFSETQ. V was shortened by 3 bases and J by 9 bases, with 16 bases between the two germline ends. The CDR3 sequence: CASSSRVPNGEQFF. In DNA, the CDR3 is TGCGCCAGCAGCTCCCGGGTCCCAAATGGTGAGCAGTTCTTC.

This clone was observed a few times. The chain carries TRBV7-3 and TRBJ1-1; 7 nucleotides match TRBD1. The J segment lost 1 base and the V segment lost 0 bases, leaving 2 bases of the junction unmatched. Germline V gives CDR1 SGHTA, CDR2 FQGTGA. The CDR3 spans 15 residues. The CDR3 DNA follows: TGTGCCAGCAGCTTAACAGGGGGCTCGAACACTGAAGCTTTCTTT. Translated, it gives CASSLTGGSNTEAFF.

The V gene is TRBV7-9, the J gene TRBJ2-2, with 7 bases matching TRBD1. V was pared by 1 base and J by 6 bases, with 2 bases of the junction left unmatched. The length of the CDR3 is 14 residues. The germline V gene has CDR1 SEHNR and CDR2 FQNEAQ (reference sequence). Here the CDR3 reads CASSLVGGSGELFF. CDR3 DNA: TGTGCCAGCAGCTTAGTAGGGGGCTCCGGGGAGCTGTTTTTT.

V is TRBV2 and J is TRBJ1-5; maybe TRBD1 (5 bases). The ends were cut back, 2 bases at V and 4 bases at J, with 12 bases in the middle. The CDR3 runs 15 residues. Looked up from germline, CDR1 is SNHLY and CDR2 is FYNNEI. CDR3 sequence (DNA): TGTGCCAGCAGTGAACTCCGACAGCCAAATCAGCCCCAGCATTTT. Protein sequence: CASSELRQPNQPQHF.

Only a few counts were recorded for this clone. The V and J genes are TRBV6-5 and TRBJ2-2; a weak D match, TRBD1 (5 bases). V lost 8 bases to trimming and J lost 3 bases, with 7 bases between them. Germline-derived CDR1 and CDR2 are MNHEY and SVGAGI. The CDR3 has 12 amino acids. CDR3 nucleotides: TGTGCCAGCGAAGGGGACACCGGGGAGCTGTTTTTT. Translating gives CASEGDTGELFF.

In regard to this clone: Other DNA sequences in this sample translate to the same CDR3. The gene calls are TRBV12-5 and TRBJ1-5; D unclear. This CDR3 is 13 amino acids long. CDR1 is LGHNT and CDR2 is FRNRAP in the germline V gene. V lost 4 bases and J 5 bases, leaving 9 bases between the germline ends. The CDR3 DNA is TGTGCTAGTGGTTCCCTTCGTGATCAGCCCCAGCATTTT. It is translated as CASGSLRDQPQHF.

This chain connects TRBV5-4 to TRBJ2-7; 9 positions agree with TRBD2. The trim removed 4 bases at V and 3 bases at J, leaving 11 bases unmatched. Looked up from germline, CDR1 is SGHNT and CDR2 is YYREEE (reference sequence). The CDR3 is 16 amino acids. The CDR3 region has the DNA TGTGCCAGCAGCCAGGGAACGGCTAGCGGGGTCTACGAGCAGTACTTC. Translation gives CASSQGTASGVYEQYF.

The chain uses TRBV10-1 and TRBJ2-7; 9 positions agree with TRBD2. After removal of 4 bases from V and 2 bases from J, the junction contained 3 bases not matched to a gene. Germline loops: CDR1 WNHNN, CDR2 SYGVQD (reference sequence). The CDR3 has 14 residues. CDR3 nucleotides: TGCGCCAGCAGTGTGGCTAGCGGGGCCTACGAGCAGTACTTC. Translation: CASSVASGAYEQYF.